The clone carrying this TCR beta chain was seen a handful of times. Antigen specificity is unknown. Isolation of CD4+ T cells took place after about nine days of culture. Profiled with immunoSEQ multiplex PCR; TCRdb holds only in-frame clones, not every one. The sample lists some 39,000 clones; over 80% were seen once. CDR3 size: 16 residues. The junction had 5 bases not matched to a gene; V was cut back by 4 bases and J by 5 bases. CDR1 is SGHTA and CDR2 is FQGNSA in the germline V gene. The data originate from a study of vaccination effects on CD4 cells after COVID-19. Study outcomes and limitations: Substantial clonal contraction characterized both infection- and vaccine-induced clones late after vaccination.

Material: CD4+ T cells from PBMCs cultured without peptide, obtained before COVID-19 vaccination. The source of this sequence is a human donor who received a COVID-19 vaccine. This rearrangement joins TRBV7-2 to TRBJ2-2; 12 nucleotides agree with TRBD1. The CDR3 coding sequence is TGTGCCAGCAGCTGGGACAGGGGGCTGCTGACCGGGGAGCTGTTTTTT. This encodes CASSWDRGLLTGELFF.